This section outlines one T cell receptor (beta chain) sequence together with its context. Its specificity is not known. The data belong to a study of vaccination and CD4 T cells after COVID-19. Across the study: Convalescents were six males and four females, two of them Hispanic.

This CDR3 has 13 amino acids. V gave up 1 base and J gave up 7 bases, with 8 bases separating them. Germline lookup yields CDR1 SSHAT and CDR2 FNYEAQ (reference sequence). The study sequenced cultured CD4+ T cell DNA using the Oncomine TCR Beta short-read assay. TCRdb reprocessed the PCR reads via MiXCR and lists one record per CDR3 protein. The data show almost 20,000 distinct CDR3 sequences, with 40% to 45% seen just once and roughly a quarter held by the top ten. Treatment denoted: approximately nine-day PBMC culture with coronavirus spike peptide pools or control peptides (ViraFEST assay). This receptor was taken from a human donor who received a COVID-19 vaccine. The input for sequencing was CD4+ T cells from blood, cultured in vitro, taken before SARS-CoV-2 vaccination. This chain connects TRBV7-7 to TRBJ2-1; D not resolved. The CDR3 region is CASSLGQNNEQFF. CDR3 bases: TGTGCCAGCAGCTTAGGCCAGAATAATGAGCAGTTCTTC.